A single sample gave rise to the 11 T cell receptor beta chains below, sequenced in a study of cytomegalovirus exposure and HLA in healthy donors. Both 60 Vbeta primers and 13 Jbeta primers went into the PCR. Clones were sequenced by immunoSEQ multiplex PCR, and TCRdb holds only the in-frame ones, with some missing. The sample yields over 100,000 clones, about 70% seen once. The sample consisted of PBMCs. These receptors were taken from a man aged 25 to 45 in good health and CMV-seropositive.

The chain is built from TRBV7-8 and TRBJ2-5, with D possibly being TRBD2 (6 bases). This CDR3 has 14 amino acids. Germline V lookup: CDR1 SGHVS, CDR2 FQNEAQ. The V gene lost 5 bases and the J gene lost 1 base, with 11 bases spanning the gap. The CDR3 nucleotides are TGTGCCAGCAGCCCCGGAGGGATCCAAGAGACCCAGTACTTC. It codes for CASSPGGIQETQYF.

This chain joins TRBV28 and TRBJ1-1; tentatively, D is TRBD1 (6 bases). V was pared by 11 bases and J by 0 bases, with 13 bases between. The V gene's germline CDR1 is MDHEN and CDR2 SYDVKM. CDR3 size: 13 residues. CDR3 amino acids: CAGTDSMNTEAFF. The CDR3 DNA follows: TGTGCCGGGACGGACAGCATGAACACTGAAGCTTTCTTT.

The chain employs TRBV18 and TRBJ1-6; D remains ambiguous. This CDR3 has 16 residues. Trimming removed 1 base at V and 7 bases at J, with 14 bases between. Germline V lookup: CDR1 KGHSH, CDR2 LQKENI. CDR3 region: CASSPLRERENSPLHF. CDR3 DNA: TGTGCCAGCTCACCACTCCGGGAGAGGGAAAATTCACCCCTCCACTTT.

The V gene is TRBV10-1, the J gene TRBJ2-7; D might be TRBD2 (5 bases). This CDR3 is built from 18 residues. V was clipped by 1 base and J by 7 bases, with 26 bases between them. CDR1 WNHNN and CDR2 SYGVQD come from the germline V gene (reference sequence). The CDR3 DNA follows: TGCGCCAGCAGTGAGTTGCTAGGACTCGGACCCTCCGCCGAGGAGCAGTACGTC. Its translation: CASSELLGLGPSAEEQYV.

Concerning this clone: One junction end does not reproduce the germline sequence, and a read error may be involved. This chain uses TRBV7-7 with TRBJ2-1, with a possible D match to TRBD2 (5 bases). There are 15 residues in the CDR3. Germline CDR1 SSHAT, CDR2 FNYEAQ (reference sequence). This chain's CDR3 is CASSRSPTISNEQFF. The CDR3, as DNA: TGTGCTAGCAGCCGAAGCCCGACTATTTCCAATGAGCAGTTCTTC.

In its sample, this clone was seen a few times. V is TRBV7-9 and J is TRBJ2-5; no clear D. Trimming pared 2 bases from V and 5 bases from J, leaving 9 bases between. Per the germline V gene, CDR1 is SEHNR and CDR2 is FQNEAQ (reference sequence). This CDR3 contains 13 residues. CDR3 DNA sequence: TGTGCCAGCAGCTTATCCCCAGTGGAGACCCAGTACTTC. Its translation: CASSLSPVETQYF. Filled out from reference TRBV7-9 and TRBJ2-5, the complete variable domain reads DTGVSQNPRHKITKRGQNVTFRCDPISEHNRLYWYRQTLGQGPEFLTYFQNEAQLEKSRLLSDRFSAERPKGSFSTLEIQRTEQGDSAMYLCASSLSPVETQYFGPGTRLLVL.

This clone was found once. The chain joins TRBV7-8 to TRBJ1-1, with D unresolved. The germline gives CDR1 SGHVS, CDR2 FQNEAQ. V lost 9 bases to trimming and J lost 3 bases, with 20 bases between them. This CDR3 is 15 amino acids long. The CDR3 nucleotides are TGTGCCAGTACTCTTCGGGGTGGTCAAGACACTGAAGCTTTCTTT. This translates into CASTLRGGQDTEAFF.

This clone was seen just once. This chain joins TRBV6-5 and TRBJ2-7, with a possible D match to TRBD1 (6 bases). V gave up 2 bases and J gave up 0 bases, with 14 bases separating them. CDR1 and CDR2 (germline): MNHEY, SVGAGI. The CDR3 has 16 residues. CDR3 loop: CASSYTTGPFSYEQYF. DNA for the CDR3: TGTGCCAGCAGTTACACGACAGGCCCCTTCTCCTACGAGCAGTACTTC.

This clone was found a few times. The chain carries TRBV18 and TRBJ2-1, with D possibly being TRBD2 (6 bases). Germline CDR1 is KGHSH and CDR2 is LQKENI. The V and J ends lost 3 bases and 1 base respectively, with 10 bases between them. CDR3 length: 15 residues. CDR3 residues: CASSPMTRSYNEQFF. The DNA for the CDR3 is TGTGCCAGCTCACCTATGACTAGGTCCTACAATGAGCAGTTCTTC.

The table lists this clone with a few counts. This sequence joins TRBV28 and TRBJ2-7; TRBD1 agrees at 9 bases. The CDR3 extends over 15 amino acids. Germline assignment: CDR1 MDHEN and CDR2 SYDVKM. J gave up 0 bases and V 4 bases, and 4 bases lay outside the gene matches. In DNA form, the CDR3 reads TGTGCCAGCAGTTCGGGACAGGGAGCCTCCTACGAGCAGTACGTC. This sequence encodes CASSSGQGASYEQYV.

CDR3 in DNA: TGCGCCAGCAGCTTGGCCCCGACAGGGGGCAACACCGGGGAGCTGTTTTTT. Translating gives CASSLAPTGGNTGELFF. V usage is TRBV5-1 and J usage is TRBJ2-2, with 10 bases identical to TRBD1. The trim removed 0 bases at V and 2 bases at J, leaving 4 bases unmatched. This CDR3 contains 17 residues. Looked up from germline, CDR1 is SGHRS and CDR2 is YFSETQ. Looking up the rest from reference TRBV5-1 and TRBJ2-2 gives the full variable domain: KAGVTQTPRYLIKTRGQQVTLSCSPISGHRSVSWYQQTPGQGLQFLFEYFSETQRNKGNFPGRFSGRQFSNSRSEMNVSTLELGDSALYLCASSLAPTGGNTGELFFGEGSRLTVL.